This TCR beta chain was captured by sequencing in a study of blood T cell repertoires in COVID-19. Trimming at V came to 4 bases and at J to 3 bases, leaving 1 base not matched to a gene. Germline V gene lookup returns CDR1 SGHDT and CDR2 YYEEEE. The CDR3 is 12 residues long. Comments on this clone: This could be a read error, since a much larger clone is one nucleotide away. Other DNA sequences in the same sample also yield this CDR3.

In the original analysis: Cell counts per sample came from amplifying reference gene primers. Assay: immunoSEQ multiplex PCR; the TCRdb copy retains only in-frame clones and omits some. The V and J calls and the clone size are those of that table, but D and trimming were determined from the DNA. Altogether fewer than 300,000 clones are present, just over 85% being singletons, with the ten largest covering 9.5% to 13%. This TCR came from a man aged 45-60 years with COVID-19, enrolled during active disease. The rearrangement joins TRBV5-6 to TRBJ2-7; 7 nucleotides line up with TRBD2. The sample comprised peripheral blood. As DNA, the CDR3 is TGTGCCAGCAGCCCGGGAGGCTACGAGCAGTACTTC. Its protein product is CASSPGGYEQYF.